This T cell receptor beta chain was sequenced during a study of cytomegalovirus exposure and HLA in healthy donors. Study in general: As an earlier analysis found, roughly 170 million T cells yielded approximately 100 million unique TCR beta sequences.

Amplification used 60 Vbeta primers and 13 Jbeta primers. The protocol was immunoSEQ multiplex PCR, while the TCRdb copy is restricted to in-frame clones and leaves out a portion. This sample's table reports about 51,000 clones. On this clone: Its antigen is currently unknown.

Overall study findings and caveats: Later on, a genetic analysis was performed. It linked a missense variant in DCLRE1C with V- and J-gene trimming of TCR beta.

The TCR comes from a female donor in good health and CMV-seronegative. The sample comprised PBMCs.

This CDR3 is CASSQTGLSTDTQYF. CDR3 coding DNA: TGTGCCAGCAGCCAAACGGGACTGAGCACAGATACGCAGTATTTT. The chain joins TRBV14 to TRBJ2-3; D perhaps matches TRBD2 (6 bases). The germline gives CDR1 SGHDN, CDR2 FVKESK. Trimming cost V 2 bases and J 0 bases, with 9 bases left between them. The CDR3 consists of 15 residues.